The 21 T cell receptor beta chains listed next were all sequenced from one sample in a study of post-analysis software for immune sequencing data. Unique molecular identifiers were present in the TCR beta cDNA libraries. TCRdb fed the PCR reads into MiXCR, producing one record per CDR3 protein. The sample holds 600,000 to 750,000 distinct CDR3 sequences, about 60% seen once. No cognate antigen is known for these TCRs. Findings and caveats of the study: Five or six TRBV segments were significantly more frequent in patients than in controls. TRBV5-6, TRBV5-1 and TRBV20-1 were among these segments.

The specimen sequenced was blood. The origin of the receptors is a girl aged 2-15 years with multiple sclerosis.

J is TRBJ2-4 and V is TRBV12-3 or TRBV12-4; D might be TRBD1 or TRBD2, each matching 5 bases. V lost 4 bases to trimming and J lost 1 base, with 20 bases between them. CDR3 length: 18 amino acids. This CDR3 is CASSSEGPSSFAKNIQYF. CDR3 DNA sequence: TGTGCCAGCAGTTCCGAGGGACCTAGTTCCTTCGCCAAAAACATTCAGTACTTC.

The V and J genes are TRBV20-1 and TRBJ2-3, with 8 bases that match TRBD1. The CDR3 extends over 17 amino acids. Germline CDR1 reads DFQATT; CDR2 reads SNEGSKA (reference sequence). The V and J ends lost 6 bases and 2 bases, in that order; junction bases with no gene match: 16. The CDR3 loop is CSANWDRRVSSTDTQYF. In nucleotides, the CDR3 is TGCAGTGCGAACTGGGACAGGAGAGTATCCTCCACAGATACGCAGTATTTT.

The V call is TRBV15, the J call TRBJ2-1; D may match TRBD1 or TRBD2 (6 bases each). With 3 bases removed from V and 3 bases from J, the gap between germline ends came to 15 bases. The germline V gene has CDR1 LNHNV and CDR2 YYDKDF (reference sequence). The CDR3 length is 16 residues. In DNA, the CDR3 is TGTGCCACCAGCAGTGGGACGGGGGACAACTACAATGAGCAGTTCTTC. This codes for CATSSGTGDNYNEQFF.

The rearrangement joins TRBV7-9 to TRBJ2-7; TRBD2 matches at 8 bases. The CDR3 spans 13 residues. Germline assignment: CDR1 SEHNR and CDR2 FQNEAQ (reference sequence). J gave up 10 bases and V 3 bases, and 8 bases lay outside the gene matches. The CDR3, as DNA: TGTGCCAGCAGCTTCCAGCGGGGGCTAACCCAGTACTTC. Translation: CASSFQRGLTQYF.

This clonotype was seen just once. This chain links TRBV20-1 with TRBJ2-1, with 8 bases aligning to TRBD2. The CDR3 is made up of 15 amino acids. V lost 0 bases to trimming and J lost 7 bases; unmatched junction nucleotides: 8. CDR1 and CDR2 from the germline V gene are DFQATT and SNEGSKA (reference sequence). The CDR3 is CSARDRLGLVNEQFF. CDR3 coding DNA: TGCAGTGCTAGAGATCGGTTGGGACTAGTGAATGAGCAGTTCTTC.

This chain links TRBV30 with TRBJ1-2, with TRBD1 as a possible D gene (6 bases). Germline V lookup: CDR1 GTSNPN, CDR2 SVGIG (reference sequence). The CDR3 is 16 amino acids. Trimming cost V 0 bases and J 3 bases, with 17 bases left between them. The CDR3 DNA reads as TGTGCCTGGAGTGTGGGGGCTGGACAGAACTACTATGGCTACACCTTC. Its protein product is CAWSVGAGQNYYGYTF.

The DNA for the CDR3 is TGTGCCAGCAGTTTAATAGCGGGGGGCGGGGTGGCTGATACGCAGTATTTT. This sequence encodes CASSLIAGGGVADTQYF. V is TRBV12-3 or TRBV12-4 and J is TRBJ2-3, with 10 positions matching TRBD2. Unmatched junction bases numbered 11, after V lost 2 bases and J lost 6 bases. The CDR3 is 17 residues long.

The chain links TRBV4-3 to TRBJ2-5; a weak D match, TRBD2 (5 bases). The V end was cut by 1 base, the J end by 12 bases, with 15 bases between. The CDR3 is 13 amino acids. Germline lookup yields CDR1 LGHNA and CDR2 YSLEER. CDR3 loop: CASSQGAEEEKYF. The DNA for the CDR3 is TGCGCCAGCAGCCAAGGTGCGGAGGAGGAGAAGTACTTC.

This chain uses TRBV6-6 with TRBJ1-2; D may be TRBD1 (6 bases). CDR1 and CDR2 (germline): MNHNY, SVGAGI (reference sequence). CDR3 size: 15 residues. V was cut by 1 base and J by 7 bases, with 16 bases left in between. The CDR3 sequence is CASSYFRGSVVGYTF. The CDR3 DNA reads TGTGCCAGCAGTTACTTCAGGGGTTCGGTTGTTGGCTACACCTTC.

The genes are TRBV4-2 and TRBJ2-1; no clear D gene. Germline loops: CDR1 LGHNA, CDR2 YNFKEQ. The CDR3 runs 16 residues. Trimming took 4 bases from V and 1 from J, leaving 14 bases between them. The CDR3 nucleotides are TGTGCCAGCAGCCCCGATATCGTGGGGTCCTACAATGAGCAGTTCTTC. It encodes CASSPDIVGSYNEQFF.

This clonotype turned up a few times. V and J are TRBV15 and TRBJ2-1; TRBD1 agrees at 9 bases. Trimming took 8 bases from V and 14 from J; bases not matched to a gene: 4. The CDR3 contains 10 residues. The germline gives CDR1 LNHNV, CDR2 YYDKDF (reference sequence). The CDR3 DNA follows: TGTGCCACCGGACAGGGGAAGGAGTTCTTC. Its protein product is CATGQGKEFF. The full variable domain, rest sourced from reference TRBV15 and TRBJ2-1, is DAMVIQNPRYQVTQFGKPVTLSCSQTLNHNVMYWYQQKSSQAPKLLFHYYDKDFNNEADTPDNFQSRRPNTSFCFLDIRSPGLGDTAMYLCATGQGKEFFGPGTRLTVL.

CDR3 DNA sequence: TGTGCCAGCAGACCTAGCGGGCCGGCAGATACGCAGTATTTT. Amino acid sequence: CASRPSGPADTQYF. V usage is TRBV28 and J usage is TRBJ2-3, with 8 bases aligning to TRBD2. V lost 6 bases to trimming and J lost 4 bases; unmatched junction nucleotides: 6. Germline V CDR1 and CDR2: MDHEN, SYDVKM. The CDR3 runs to 14 residues.

This clonotype showed up just a few times. The chain couples TRBV20-1 to TRBJ2-1; 11 positions match TRBD2. Germline loops: CDR1 DFQATT, CDR2 SNEGSKA (reference sequence). The V and J ends lost 4 bases and 9 bases, in that order; junction bases with no gene match: 5. The CDR3 loop spans 13 amino acids. This chain's CDR3 is CSATSGGPLEQFF. CDR3 coding DNA: TGCAGTGCTACTAGCGGGGGGCCACTTGAGCAGTTCTTC.

This clonotype was seen only a few times. J is TRBJ2-7 and V is TRBV29-1; 7 nucleotides align to TRBD1. With the DNA end fitting TRBJ2-5 better, the J assignment may be wrong. The germline V gene encodes CDR1 SQVTM and CDR2 ANQGSEA. The CDR3 contains 13 residues. The DNA for the CDR3 is TGCAGCGTTATGGACAGGCCAGGGGAGACCCAGTACTTC. Encoded protein: CSVMDRPGETQYF.

This clonotype was detected many times. The CDR3 DNA reads TGTGCCAGCAGCCCTCCGAGGGTCAGCGGGGGCCGAGGAGCCAACGTCCTGACTTTC. Encoded protein: CASSPPRVSGGRGANVLTF. The chain couples TRBV7-2 to TRBJ2-6; 8 bases are a match to TRBD2. With V trimmed by 5 bases and J by 7 bases, 19 bases remained unmatched. CDR3 length: 19 amino acids. The germline V gene has CDR1 SGHTA and CDR2 FQGNSA.

J is TRBJ1-1 and V is TRBV29-1; perhaps TRBD1 as D (5 bases). The CDR3 contains 12 residues. Germline V gives CDR1 SQVTM, CDR2 ANQGSEA. Between the trimmed V and J ends, which lost 3 bases and 6 bases, there was a span of 11 bases. The CDR3 DNA reads TGCAGCGTTGAGGCGGCAGGGCCTGAAGCTTTCTTT. This translates into CSVEAAGPEAFF.

The chain employs TRBV7-2 and TRBJ2-3, with 10 bases aligning to TRBD2. After removal of 5 bases from V and 5 bases from J, the junction contained 7 bases not matched to a gene. CDR3 size: 15 residues. Looked up from germline, CDR1 is SGHTA and CDR2 is FQGNSA. The CDR3 region has the DNA TGTGCCAGCAGCCAGAGCGGGAGGGCCGTAGATACGCAGTATTTT. Amino acid sequence: CASSQSGRAVDTQYF. The full variable domain, in which reference TRBV7-2 and TRBJ2-3 provide the parts outside the CDR3, is GAGVSQSPSNKVTEKGKDVELRCDPISGHTALYWYRQSLGQGLEFLIYFQGNSAPDKSGLPSDRFSAERTGGSVSTLTIQRTQQEDSAVYLCASSQSGRAVDTQYFGPGTRLTVL.

The chain carries TRBV2 and TRBJ2-7, with unresolved D. The J call may not be correct, given that the DNA end is closer to TRBJ2-5. CDR1 SNHLY and CDR2 FYNNEI come from the germline V gene. CDR3 length equals 13 residues. The CDR3 region is CASSPALQETQYF. CDR3 nucleotide sequence: TGTGCCAGCAGCCCGGCCCTACAAGAGACCCAGTACTTC.

The chain employs TRBV20-1 and TRBJ2-7, with D perhaps TRBD1 or TRBD2 (5 bases each). CDR3 length: 14 amino acids. V lost 2 bases and J lost 5, with 16 bases in between. Germline CDR1 and CDR2: DFQATT and SNEGSKA (reference sequence). This CDR3 reads CSARILGRGDEQYF. Here the CDR3 DNA reads TGCAGTGCTAGAATTCTGGGACGGGGAGACGAGCAGTACTTC.

The J gene is TRBJ1-1, the V gene TRBV10-3; D not certain. This CDR3 has 14 residues. V was shortened by 0 bases and J by 4 bases, with 9 bases between the two germline ends. CDR1 ENHRY and CDR2 SYGVKD come from the germline V gene. In nucleotides, the CDR3 is TGTGCCATCAGTGAGTCAAGTACCCTCACTGAAGCTTTCTTT. Amino acids: CAISESSTLTEAFF.

This rearrangement joins TRBV24-1 to TRBJ2-3, with D hard to call. This CDR3 is built from 16 residues. The V end lost 4 bases, the J end lost 3 bases, and 16 bases lay between the germline ends. Germline lookup yields CDR1 KGHDR and CDR2 SFDVKD. The CDR3 region has the DNA TGTGCCACCAGTGACTTATTGGTGGGTGGAACAGATACGCAGTATTTT. Residues: CATSDLLVGGTDTQYF.